The present T cell receptor (beta chain) was sequenced within a study of blood T cell repertoires in COVID-19. About the research overall: The United States, Italy and Spain supplied acute and convalescent COVID-19 samples. The cDNA or gDNA used as material had been derived from T cells, B-cell-depleted T cells, or PBMCs.

Profiled with immunoSEQ multiplex PCR; TCRdb holds only in-frame clones, not every one. The profile covers 250,000 or so clones, with 88% appearing a single time and 0.99% taken by the ten largest. V was pared by 6 bases and J by 1 base, with 9 bases between. CDR1 and CDR2 from the germline V gene are LNHDA and SQIVND (reference sequence). This CDR3 has 13 residues. The specimen was peripheral blood. The sequence was collected from a woman in her forties who had recovered from COVID-19. The genes are TRBV19 and TRBJ1-1; no definite D call. The CDR3 sequence is CASSLGSNTEAFF. In nucleotides, the CDR3 is TGTGCCAGTAGCCTAGGATCGAACACTGAAGCTTTCTTT.